This entry is about one T cell receptor beta chain. TCRdb recomputed calls from the 5' RACE reads with MiXCR, one row per CDR3 protein. Of about 200,000 distinct CDR3 sequences listed, more than 10% are singletons. The record originates from a study of CD8 T cells in ankylosing spondylitis. The germline V gene has CDR1 MNHEY and CDR2 SVGAGI. Trimming removed 8 bases from V and 8 bases from J; junction bases left unmatched: 10. The CDR3 runs 14 residues. The J gene is TRBJ2-1, the V gene TRBV6-5; 9 nucleotides align to TRBD1. This clonotype was sampled from a male donor with ankylosing spondylitis or in good health (not recorded which). The sequenced sample consisted of blood, either unsorted or a sorted T cell fraction (not recorded which). CDR3 DNA sequence: TGTGCCAGCGGCACCGGGACAGGGCAAGATGAGCAGTTCTTC. Its protein product is CASGTGTGQDEQFF.